This T cell receptor beta chain was sequenced during a study of blood T cell repertoires in COVID-19. Across the study: Acute and convalescent COVID-19 specimens originated in the United States, Italy and Spain. The cDNA or gDNA used as material had been derived from T cells, B-cell-depleted T cells, or PBMCs.

Authors' analysis steps: Counts of nucleated cells, estimated from reference gene primer amplification, were obtained. TCRdb's table, derived via immunoSEQ multiplex PCR, lists solely in-frame clones and lacks some. V, J and clone size are taken as reported in that table, and D and trimming were inferred from the DNA itself. In the table there are 150,000 to 190,000 clones, 70% to 85% of which are singletons. This clone occurred a few times. The V gene end was trimmed by 3 bases and the J gene end by 3 bases; junction bases not matched to a gene: 7. This CDR3 contains 16 residues. CDR1 and CDR2 from the germline V gene are SGHDT and YYEEEE.

The chain recombines TRBV5-6 with TRBJ2-5, with 11 bases fitting TRBD2. The material sequenced was peripheral blood. The sequence was collected from a woman aged 45-59 years with acute or convalescent COVID-19. The CDR3 sequence: CASSSRTSGWEETQYF. CDR3 bases: TGTGCCAGCAGCTCTAGGACTAGCGGGTGGGAAGAGACCCAGTACTTC.